This passage covers 30 T cell receptor beta chains from one sample sequenced in a study of low-dose radiotherapy and immunotherapy resistance in tumors. Covering alpha and beta chains, TRAV- and TRBV-specific primers were used for the first-strand cDNA. TCR amplification involved about 20 PCR cycles with a constant-region primer and V-primer adapter. TCRdb reanalysed the reads using MiXCR and keeps one entry per CDR3 protein. This table holds 55,000 to 65,000 distinct CDR3 sequences, around 27% found once. Time point here: before trial treatment. This specimen consisted of PBMCs, obtained before treatment. All receptors come from a male donor with rectosigmoid adenocarcinoma.

For this clonotype: It differs at one base from a far larger clone, so likely a read error. This chain connects TRBV28 to TRBJ2-1, with 9 bases lining up with TRBD2. The CDR3 is made up of 16 amino acids. Looked up from germline, CDR1 is MDHEN and CDR2 is SYDVKM. Trimming cost V 6 bases and J 10 bases; bases outside gene matches: 16. The CDR3 sequence is CASSQDLAGSSYEQFF. CDR3 sequence (DNA): TGTGCCAGCAGCCAGGATCTAGCGGGAAGCTCCTACGAGCAGTTCTTC.

This clonotype was detected ten times or more. This chain joins TRBV9 and TRBJ2-1, with TRBD2 identical over 12 bases. V trimming: 3 bases; J trimming: 4 bases; junction bases outside the gene matches: 2. The CDR3 covers 15 residues. Germline-derived CDR1 and CDR2 are SGDLS and YYNGEE. CDR3 nucleotide sequence: TGTGCCAGCAGCGGGACTAGCGGGGTGTACAATGAGCAGTTCTTC. It translates to CASSGTSGVYNEQFF.

The V call is TRBV12-3 or TRBV12-4, the J call TRBJ2-2; D not resolved. CDR3 length: 14 residues. Trimming left V 0 bases short and J 8 bases short, with 10 bases between. CDR3 in amino acids: CASSLAVGAGELFF. CDR3 bases: TGTGCCAGCAGTTTAGCGGTAGGAGCTGGGGAGCTGTTTTTT.

The rearrangement joins TRBV29-1 to TRBJ1-4, with TRBD1 identical over 9 bases. The J segment lost 4 bases and the V segment lost 6 bases, leaving 6 bases of the junction unmatched. Germline lookup yields CDR1 SQVTM and CDR2 ANQGSEA. CDR3 length: 14 residues. The CDR3 nucleotides are TGCAGCGTGGGGACAGGGACGGGTAATGAAAAACTGTTTTTT. The encoded protein is CSVGTGTGNEKLFF.

This clonotype was detected ten times or more. J is TRBJ2-1 and V is TRBV28; D call uncertain. The germline V gene encodes CDR1 MDHEN and CDR2 SYDVKM. This CDR3 region has 12 residues. V was clipped by 4 bases and J by 10 bases, with 11 bases between them. CDR3 loop: CASSSSPKEQFF. CDR3 DNA: TGTGCCAGCAGTTCCTCGCCGAAGGAGCAGTTCTTC.

This clonotype was seen at least ten times. The genes are TRBV7-3 and TRBJ2-1, with D perhaps TRBD2 (6 bases). Germline values: CDR1 SGHTA, CDR2 FQGTGA. Trimming left V 5 bases short and J 3 bases short, with 14 bases between. This CDR3 is built from 15 residues. The chain's CDR3 is CASSPSPGVYNEQFF. The CDR3 DNA sequence: TGTGCCAGCAGCCCCTCGCCGGGAGTCTACAATGAGCAGTTCTTC.

This clonotype showed up many times. The chain's CDR3 is CASSLGGSSSYEQYF. The CDR3 DNA reads as TGTGCCAGCAGCTTAGGAGGGAGTTCCTCCTACGAGCAGTACTTC. The chain couples TRBV7-2 to TRBJ2-7, with D possibly being TRBD2 (5 bases). Trimming shortened V by 1 base and J by 0 bases, and 10 bases separated the two germline ends. In germline, CDR1 is SGHTA, CDR2 FQGNSA. The CDR3 loop spans 15 amino acids.

This clonotype was observed a few times. The likely explanation is a read error, given a far larger clone one base away. J is TRBJ2-3 and V is TRBV12-3 or TRBV12-4, with D possibly matching TRBD1 (5 bases). The CDR3 sequence is 14 residues long. In DNA, the CDR3 is TGTGCCAGCCGTTTAGACAGTTACACAGATACGCAGTATTTT. Translating gives CASRLDSYTDTQYF.

This clonotype was counted ten times or more. The gene calls are TRBV6-6 and TRBJ1-1; unclear D gene. Trimming pared 5 bases from V and 1 base from J, leaving 14 bases between. CDR3 length equals 15 residues. The germline CDR1 and CDR2 sequences are MNHNY and SVGAGI (reference sequence). This CDR3 reads CASSQFRIGNTEAFF. The CDR3 DNA is TGTGCCAGCAGTCAATTCAGGATAGGGAACACTGAAGCTTTCTTT.

The chain recombines TRBV7-2 with TRBJ2-7; D ambiguous. The CDR3 length is 13 residues. Germline loops: CDR1 SGHTA, CDR2 FQGNSA. Trimming took off 5 bases at V and 3 bases at J, with 11 bases between the two ends. The CDR3 DNA sequence: TGTGCCAGCAGCCCCGCCCATGGCTACGAGCAGTACTTC. Translation: CASSPAHGYEQYF.

This clonotype was seen at least ten times. This chain links TRBV5-1 with TRBJ2-1; 8 bases agree with TRBD2. Germline assignment: CDR1 SGHRS and CDR2 YFSETQ. The CDR3 consists of 15 residues. The junction had 9 bases not matched to a gene; V was cut back by 6 bases and J by 4 bases. The CDR3 region is CASTSSGGGYNEQFF. CDR3 DNA sequence: TGCGCCAGCACCTCCTCGGGAGGGGGATACAATGAGCAGTTCTTC.

This clonotype was detected ten times or more. The chain couples TRBV7-2 to TRBJ2-5, with D possibly being TRBD1 (5 bases). V was clipped by 6 bases and J by 3 bases, with 17 bases between them. This CDR3 region has 15 residues. Germline V gives CDR1 SGHTA, CDR2 FQGNSA. The chain's CDR3 is CASSRHYRKEETQYF. CDR3 nucleotide sequence: TGTGCCAGCAGTCGACATTACAGGAAAGAAGAGACCCAGTACTTC.

This chain links TRBV11-2 with TRBJ2-5; 9 bases line up with TRBD1. V lost 1 base, J lost 6 bases, and 6 bases stayed unmatched. CDR1 and CDR2 from the germline V gene are SGHAT and FQNNGV. There are 15 residues in the CDR3. CDR3 nucleotides: TGTGCCAGCAGCTTAGGCTCGGGACAGGGACAGACCCAGTACTTC. Translated, it gives CASSLGSGQGQTQYF. The entire variable domain, with the rest obtained from reference TRBV11-2 and TRBJ2-5, is as follows: EAGVAQSPRYKIIEKRQSVAFWCNPISGHATLYWYQQILGQGPKLLIQFQNNGVVDDSQLPKDRFSAERLKGVDSTLKIQPAKLEDSAVYLCASSLGSGQGQTQYFGPGTRLLVL.

This clonotype was picked up many times. This chain links TRBV25-1 with TRBJ1-5; D ambiguous. The CDR3 length is 14 residues. V gave up 4 bases and J gave up 0 bases, with 7 bases separating them. Germline V CDR1 and CDR2: MGHDK, SYGVNS. The CDR3 sequence is CASSVGNSNQPQHF. The CDR3 coding sequence is TGTGCCAGCAGTGTAGGAAATAGCAATCAGCCCCAGCATTTT.

There are many counts of this clonotype. The chain is built from TRBV6-1 and TRBJ2-4; no clear D. Trimming removed 6 bases at V and 0 bases at J, with 15 bases between. Germline assignment: CDR1 MNHNS and CDR2 SASEGT. The CDR3 is made up of 16 amino acids. The CDR3 is CASRRGTILAKNIQYF. As DNA, the CDR3 is TGTGCCAGCAGAAGAGGAACTATACTAGCCAAAAACATTCAGTACTTC.

J is TRBJ2-7 and V is TRBV7-9; 11 positions agree with TRBD2. The CDR3 covers 15 residues. Germline values: CDR1 SEHNR, CDR2 FQNEAQ (reference sequence). V lost 4 bases and J lost 7; bases outside the gene matches: 9. CDR3 DNA sequence: TGTGCCAGCAGCTCTATAGCGGGAGGGGATAAGGAGCAGTACTTC. Translating it yields CASSSIAGGDKEQYF. The full variable domain, its missing parts supplied by reference TRBV7-9 and TRBJ2-7, is DTGVSQNPRHKITKRGQNVTFRCDPISEHNRLYWYRQTLGQGPEFLTYFQNEAQLEKSRLLSDRFSAERPKGSFSTLEIQRTEQGDSAMYLCASSSIAGGDKEQYFGPGTRLTVT.

This clonotype has a count of ten or more. The J gene is TRBJ2-1, the V gene TRBV28; 8 bases fit TRBD2. J was trimmed by 7 bases and V by 7 bases; bases with no gene match: 9. CDR1 is MDHEN, CDR2 SYDVKM, per germline. The CDR3 has 14 amino acids. The CDR3 bases are TGTGCCAGCAACATCCTCGGCGGGGGGAATGAGCAGTTCTTC. It yields the protein CASNILGGGNEQFF. The variable domain in full, completed from reference TRBV28 and TRBJ2-1, reads DVKVTQSSRYLVKRTGEKVFLECVQDMDHENMFWYRQDPGLGLRLIYFSYDVKMKEKGDIPEGYSVSREKKERFSLILESASTNQTSMYLCASNILGGGNEQFFGPGTRLTVL.

The sample holds many counts of this clonotype. The genes are TRBV28 and TRBJ1-2, with a weak D call TRBD1 (5 bases). The V end lost 5 bases, the J end lost 7 bases, and 23 bases lay between the germline ends. The CDR3 runs 16 residues. Germline loops: CDR1 MDHEN, CDR2 SYDVKM. As DNA, the CDR3 is TGTGCCAGCAGTCCTCCACGGCAGGGCGCCGTGAGTGGCTACACCTTC. It is translated as CASSPPRQGAVSGYTF.

This clonotype was found a few times. The rearrangement links TRBV11-2 to TRBJ2-7; maybe TRBD2 (6 bases). There are 17 residues in the CDR3. V was trimmed by 5 bases and J by 5 bases, leaving 25 bases between them. Germline V gene lookup returns CDR1 SGHAT and CDR2 FQNNGV. The CDR3 nucleotides are TGTGCCAGCAGCATAAGCCGGGGTGGGGGGTTTAAAAACGAGCAGTACTTC. This codes for CASSISRGGGFKNEQYF.

This clonotype occurred many times. The J gene is TRBJ2-2, the V gene TRBV27; tentative D call: TRBD1 (6 bases). This CDR3 contains 16 residues. V was trimmed by 1 base and J by 1 base, leaving 10 bases between them. CDR1 and CDR2 from the germline V gene are MNHEY and SMNVEV (reference sequence). CDR3: CASSLLGTLNTGELFF. CDR3 DNA sequence: TGTGCCAGCAGTTTATTGGGGACATTGAACACCGGGGAGCTGTTTTTT.

The CDR3 spells CASSRPARRTSGANVLTF. The CDR3, as DNA: TGCGCCAGCAGTCGTCCAGCGAGAAGAACCTCCGGGGCCAACGTCCTGACTTTC. The chain employs TRBV23-1 and TRBJ2-6; D remains ambiguous. TRBV23-1 qualifies as an ORF whose function is uncertain. CDR3 length: 18 amino acids. The ends were cut back, 4 bases at V and 4 bases at J, with 20 bases in the middle.

This clonotype was observed at least ten times. This chain joins TRBV7-9 and TRBJ1-2; 9 positions agree with TRBD1. The ends lost 5 bases at V and 3 bases at J; junction bases unmatched: 10. Germline CDR1 and CDR2: SEHNR and FQNEAQ (reference sequence). The CDR3 runs to 16 residues. The CDR3 nucleotides read TGTGCCAGCAGCGAAGAAACAGGGGGCGGCGACTATGGCTACACCTTC. The encoded protein is CASSEETGGGDYGYTF. The full variable domain, rest sourced from reference TRBV7-9 and TRBJ1-2, is DTGVSQNPRHKITKRGQNVTFRCDPISEHNRLYWYRQTLGQGPEFLTYFQNEAQLEKSRLLSDRFSAERPKGSFSTLEIQRTEQGDSAMYLCASSEETGGGDYGYTFGSGTRLTVV.

This clonotype was picked up many times. The chain uses TRBV12-3 or TRBV12-4 and TRBJ2-2; 7 bases map to TRBD1. Trimming removed 6 bases from V and 2 bases from J; junction bases left unmatched: 6. CDR3 length: 15 amino acids. The CDR3 DNA is TGTGCCAGCAGGCCCGGGACAGCAAACACCGGGGAGCTGTTTTTT. Protein product: CASRPGTANTGELFF.

Many counts were recorded for this clonotype. The rearrangement links TRBV5-5 to TRBJ2-3; 7 positions agree with TRBD2. This CDR3 spans 15 amino acids. Trimming removed 4 bases from V and 2 bases from J; junction bases left unmatched: 7. Germline V gene sequence: CDR1 SGHKS, CDR2 YYEKEE (reference sequence). CDR3 DNA sequence: TGTGCCAGCAGCAGCTCTAGCGGCTACACAGATACGCAGTATTTT. Protein: CASSSSSGYTDTQYF. Drawing the rest from reference TRBV5-5 and TRBJ2-3, the complete variable domain is DAGVTQSPTHLIKTRGQQVTLRCSPISGHKSVSWYQQVLGQGPQFIFQYYEKEERGRGNFPDRFSARQFPNYSSELNVNALLLGDSALYLCASSSSSGYTDTQYFGPGTRLTVL.

V gene TRBV28 combines with J gene TRBJ2-2, with 7 bases matching TRBD1. CDR1 and CDR2 from the germline V gene are MDHEN and SYDVKM. The CDR3 runs 16 residues. The J segment lost 1 base and the V segment lost 6 bases, leaving 8 bases of the junction unmatched. CDR3 sequence: CASSTTGDVNTGELFF. Written as DNA, the CDR3 is TGTGCCAGCAGCACAACAGGGGACGTGAACACCGGGGAGCTGTTTTTT. Together with reference TRBV28 and TRBJ2-2, the CDR3 gives the full variable domain: DVKVTQSSRYLVKRTGEKVFLECVQDMDHENMFWYRQDPGLGLRLIYFSYDVKMKEKGDIPEGYSVSREKKERFSLILESASTNQTSMYLCASSTTGDVNTGELFFGEGSRLTVL.

This clonotype has a count of ten or more. The chain combines TRBV13 with TRBJ1-1; 11 bases match TRBD1. Per germline, CDR1 PRHDT and CDR2 FYEKMQ (reference sequence). With 5 bases clipped from V and 4 bases from J, the junction kept 9 bases outside the gene matches. The CDR3 length is 16 residues. The CDR3 DNA follows: TGTGCCAGCAGCCCGCGGACAGGGGGCGCGGGCACTGAAGCTTTCTTT. It encodes CASSPRTGGAGTEAFF.

The rearrangement joins TRBV9 to TRBJ2-1; possibly TRBD1 for D (5 bases). V shed 2 bases and J shed 6 bases, with 12 bases lying between them. Germline V gives CDR1 SGDLS, CDR2 YYNGEE. This CDR3 spans 14 amino acids. For the CDR3, the DNA is TGTGCCAGCAGCGTGGGGCCTCGGCTCAATGAGCAGTTCTTC. It is translated as CASSVGPRLNEQFF.

J is TRBJ2-1 and V is TRBV5-1; 9 bases align to TRBD2. The length of the CDR3 is 18 residues. Germline trimming cut 3 bases from V and 5 bases from J; bases unmatched to any gene: 15. Germline CDR1 and CDR2: SGHRS and YFSETQ. The CDR3 DNA follows: TGCGCCAGCAGCTCAGATAGTGCGGGAGGGCCAATCGACAATGAGCAGTTCTTC. It translates to CASSSDSAGGPIDNEQFF. The full variable domain, its missing parts supplied by reference TRBV5-1 and TRBJ2-1, is KAGVTQTPRYLIKTRGQQVTLSCSPISGHRSVSWYQQTPGQGLQFLFEYFSETQRNKGNFPGRFSGRQFSNSRSEMNVSTLELGDSALYLCASSSDSAGGPIDNEQFFGPGTRLTVL.

The sample holds many counts of this clonotype. This chain links TRBV20-1 with TRBJ1-4; a weak D match, TRBD1 (5 bases). This CDR3 contains 13 residues. Germline loops: CDR1 DFQATT, CDR2 SNEGSKA (reference sequence). With 6 bases removed from V and 6 bases from J, the gap between germline ends came to 14 bases. CDR3 in amino acids: CSAVGGKDEKLFF. CDR3 nucleotide sequence: TGCAGTGCAGTGGGGGGGAAGGATGAAAAACTGTTTTTT.

About this clonotype itself: This likely reflects a read error, since a far larger clone is one base away. The chain uses TRBV6-5 and TRBJ2-3; D might be TRBD1 or TRBD2, each matching 5 bases. V shed 4 bases and J shed 0 bases, with 11 bases lying between them. This CDR3 contains 15 residues. The germline V gene encodes CDR1 MNHEY and CDR2 SVGAGI. The CDR3 loop is CASSSGTTSTDTQYF. The CDR3 nucleotides are TGTGCCAGCAGTTCCGGGACGACTAGCACAGATACGCAGTATTTT.